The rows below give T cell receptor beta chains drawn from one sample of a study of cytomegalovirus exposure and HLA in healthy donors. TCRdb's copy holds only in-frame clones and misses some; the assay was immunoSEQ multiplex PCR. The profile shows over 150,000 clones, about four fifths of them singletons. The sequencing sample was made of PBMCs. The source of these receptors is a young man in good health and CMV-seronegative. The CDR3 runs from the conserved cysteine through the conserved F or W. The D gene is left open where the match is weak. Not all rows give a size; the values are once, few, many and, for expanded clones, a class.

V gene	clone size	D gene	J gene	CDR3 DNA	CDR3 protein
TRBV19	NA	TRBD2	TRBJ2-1	TGTGCCAGTAGTATAGGAGGCGGGGGGGTCTACAATGAGCAGTTCTTC	CASSIGGGGVYNEQFF
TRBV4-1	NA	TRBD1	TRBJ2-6	TGCGCCAGCAGCCAAGTTCAGGCAGGGGGTTTTCAACAAGCCTCTGGGGCCAACGGCCTGACTTTC	CASSQVQAGGFQQASGANGLTF
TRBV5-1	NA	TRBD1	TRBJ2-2	TGCGCCAGCAGCTTCAACAGGGGGCCGGGCACCGGGGAGCTGTTTTTT	CASSFNRGPGTGELFF
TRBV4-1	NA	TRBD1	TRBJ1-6	TGCGCCAGCAGCCAACCCGACAGGGTTCGTAATTCACCCCTCCACTTT	CASSQPDRVRNSPLHF
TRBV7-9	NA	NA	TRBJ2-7	TGTGCCAGCAGCTTACCTCGCAGGGACGAGCAGTACTTC	CASSLPRRDEQYF
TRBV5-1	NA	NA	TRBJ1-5	TGCGCCAGCAGCTTGGACACCGGGGAAGGGCCCCAGCATTTT	CASSLDTGEGPQHF
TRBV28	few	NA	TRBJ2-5	TGTGCCAGCAGCCCCCTCTCCTCGATAGCCCGGGAGACCCAGTACTTC	CASSPLSSIARETQYF
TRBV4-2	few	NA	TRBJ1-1	TGTGCCAGCAGCCAAGGCCGGGTTACTGAAGCTTTCTTT	CASSQGRVTEAFF
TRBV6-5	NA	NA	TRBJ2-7	TGTGCCAGCAGCTACTTCGGACAGAGCTCCTACGAGCAGTACTTC	CASSYFGQSSYEQYF
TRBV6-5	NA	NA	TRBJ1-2	TGTGCCAGCAGTTTAACTTCTGAGTACAGCTATGGCTACACCTTC	CASSLTSEYSYGYTF
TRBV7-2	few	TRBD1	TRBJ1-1	TGTGCCAGCAGCCCGGGGACAGGCGCTGAAGCTTTCTTT	CASSPGTGAEAFF
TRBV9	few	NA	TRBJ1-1	TGTGCCAGCAGCCTCCACGTCGGGAACACTGAAGCTTTCTTT	CASSLHVGNTEAFF
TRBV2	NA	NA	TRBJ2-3	TGTGCCAGCACCGGGGGGCTCAGTTCAGATACGCAGTATTTT	CASTGGLSSDTQYF
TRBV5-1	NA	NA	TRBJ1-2	TGCGCCAGCAGCTTAGGGGGCTATGGCTACACCTTC	CASSLGGYGYTF
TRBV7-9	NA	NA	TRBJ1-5	TGTGCCAGCAGCTTAGCGGGGGCAGGGGCTCAGCCCCAGCATTTT	CASSLAGAGAQPQHF
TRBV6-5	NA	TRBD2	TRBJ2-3	TGTGCCAGCAGTTACTATAAGCGGGGGGGCGCAGATACGCAGTATTTT	CASSYYKRGGADTQYF
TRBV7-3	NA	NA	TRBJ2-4	TGTGCCAGCAGCTCTAAACCGGGACTCCCCGTAGGGGAAAACATTCAGTACTTC	CASSSKPGLPVGENIQYF
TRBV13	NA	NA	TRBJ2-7	TGTGCCAGCAGCCTTCATGAGGCCGGCGAGCAGTACTTC	CASSLHEAGEQYF
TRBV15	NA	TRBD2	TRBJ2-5	TGTGCCACCAGCATGGGGGGGGACCAAGAGACCCAGTACTTC	CATSMGGDQETQYF
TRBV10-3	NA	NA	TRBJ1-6	TGTGCCATCACCAAGACAGAGAGTGGTTCACCCCTCCACTTT	CAITKTESGSPLHF
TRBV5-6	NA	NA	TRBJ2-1	TGTGCCAGCAGCTTGGTGGAGAGAAGCTCCTACAATGAGCAGTTCTTC	CASSLVERSSYNEQFF
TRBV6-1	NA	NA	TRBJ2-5	TGTGCCAGCAGCCCCCGAGGTCAAGAGACCCAGTACTTC	CASSPRGQETQYF
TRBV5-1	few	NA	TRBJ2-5	TGCGCCAGCAGCTTGTCCAGTGAGTGGGGGCAGGGGAGTTTTCAAGAGACCCAGTACTTC	CASSLSSEWGQGSFQETQYF
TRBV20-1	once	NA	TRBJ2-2	TGCAGTGCTGGTAGAACCGGGGAGCTGTTTTTT	CSAGRTGELFF
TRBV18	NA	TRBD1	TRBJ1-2	TGTGCCAGCTCACCTCCGGGACAGGGGGAATATGGCTACACCTTC	CASSPPGQGEYGYTF
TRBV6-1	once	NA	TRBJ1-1	TGTGCCAGCACCTATACTGAAGCTTTCTTT	CASTYTEAFF
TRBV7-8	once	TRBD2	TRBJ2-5	TGTGCCAGCAGCGCGCGTAGCGGGACCGAGCGGGAGACCCAGTACTTC	CASSARSGTERETQYF
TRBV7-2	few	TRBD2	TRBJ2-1	TGTGCCAGCAGCTTAGCTATGACTAGCGGGGGCCACAATGAGCAGTTCTTC	CASSLAMTSGGHNEQFF
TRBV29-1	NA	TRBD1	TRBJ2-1	TGCAGCGTTGAAGGTAGGACAGGGGAAGGGGGTGAGCAGTTCTTC	CSVEGRTGEGGEQFF
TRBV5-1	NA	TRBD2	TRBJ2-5	TGCGCCAGCAGCTTCCGCGGGGGGGGATCCGGGCAGTACTTC	CASSFRGGGSGQYF
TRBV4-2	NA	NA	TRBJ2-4	TGTGCCAGCAGCCAAGCATCGACGGCGGGGTCCAAAAACATTCAGTACTTC	CASSQASTAGSKNIQYF
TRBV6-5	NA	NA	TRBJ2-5	TGTGCCAGCCAGGTGGAAGAGACCCAGTACTTC	CASQVEETQYF
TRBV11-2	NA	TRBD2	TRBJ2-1	TGTGCCAGCAGCCCACGGAGAGATAGCGGGGGTATCTCCTACAATGAGCAGTTCTTC	CASSPRRDSGGISYNEQFF
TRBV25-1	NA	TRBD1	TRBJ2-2	TGTGCCAGCAGTGAGGACAGGGCCCCCGACACCGGGGAGCTGTTTTTT	CASSEDRAPDTGELFF
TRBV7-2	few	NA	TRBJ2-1	NA	CASSFLWSRIVGTGVPFF
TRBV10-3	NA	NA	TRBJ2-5	TGTGCCATCGGAGGGGGGGAAGAGACCCAGTACTTC	CAIGGGEETQYF
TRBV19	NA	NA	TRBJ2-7	TGTGCCAGTAGTCTGGGGGGGCAGGGTGAGCAGTACTTC	CASSLGGQGEQYF
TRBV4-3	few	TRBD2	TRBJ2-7	TGCGCCAGCAGCCAAGATACTAGCGGGGGGGCTTACCCCTTCTACGAGCAGTACTTC	CASSQDTSGGAYPFYEQYF
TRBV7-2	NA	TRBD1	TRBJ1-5	TGTGCCAGCAGCTTGCAGGGACAGGGGTTGGAGCCCCAGCATTTT	CASSLQGQGLEPQHF
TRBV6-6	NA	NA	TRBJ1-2	TGTGCCAGCGCCTGGGGGGACTATGGCTACACCTTC	CASAWGDYGYTF
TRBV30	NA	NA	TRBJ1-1	TGTGCCTGGAGTGTTACAGGACAAGCTTTCTTT	CAWSVTGQAFF
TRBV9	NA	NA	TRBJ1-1	TGTGCCAGCAGCGTAGAAGGGTCGGGCAGGGCGGATACTGAAGCTTTCTTT	CASSVEGSGRADTEAFF